The T cell receptor beta chain described here comes from a study of T-cell memory formation after mild COVID-19. As for the study in general: Most TCR clusters belonged to a single donor. Notes on the study in general: Clones contracting over day 15 to 85 were CD4/CD8 balanced, with later expanders leaning CD4+. CD4+ contracting clones lay mainly in CM and EM, CD8+ ones in EMRA.

The CDR3 loop spans 13 amino acids. V was trimmed by 2 bases and J by 1 base, leaving 6 bases between them. Germline CDR1 and CDR2: GTSNPN and SVGIG (reference sequence). Regarding this clonotype: Antigen specificity is unknown.

TCR alpha and TCR beta cDNA libraries carrying sample barcodes and UMIs came from 5'RACE with constant-segment primers. MiXCR, run by TCRdb on the 5' RACE reads, gives a single entry per CDR3 protein. The sample shows under 250,000 distinct CDR3 sequences, 15% of them seen only once. This sequence was found in an adult woman who had mild COVID-19 (a few samples of this study predate the infection). Cell type and time point are not known. Sequenced input: PBMCs or a T cell subset sorted from them (not recorded which). The genes are TRBV30 and TRBJ1-5; D gene unclear. CDR3 nucleotides: TGTGCCTGGAGTATAGAGAGCAATCAGCCCCAGCATTTT. This gives the protein CAWSIESNQPQHF.